These 22 T cell receptor beta chains originate from one sample sequenced in a study of lymphopenia after photon versus proton radiotherapy. Profiled with immunoSEQ multiplex PCR; TCRdb holds only in-frame clones, not every one. The sample consists of about 60,000 clones, 84% of them appearing once. The input for sequencing was peripheral blood, taken from a patient treated with proton-based radiotherapy. Source of these receptors: a man aged 55 to 69 with pancreatic cancer.

The chain couples TRBV4-3 to TRBJ2-5; 10 nucleotides line up with TRBD2. The CDR3 consists of 16 residues. Germline V CDR1 and CDR2: LGHNA, YSLEER. V shed 2 bases, J shed 1 base, and the junction held 4 bases outside the gene matches. CDR3 DNA sequence: TGCGCCAGCAGCCAAACAGCGGGAGGGCTCCAAGAGACCCAGTACTTC. Its translation is CASSQTAGGLQETQYF.

The V gene is TRBV4-1, the J gene TRBJ2-2; 11 bases are a match to TRBD2. The CDR3 spans 15 residues. Germline trimming cut 5 bases from V and 5 bases from J; bases unmatched to any gene: 4. The germline gives CDR1 MGHRA, CDR2 YSYEKL. The CDR3 DNA reads as TGCGCCAGCAGCTCGGGACTAGCGGTGACCGGGGAGCTGTTTTTT. The encoded protein is CASSSGLAVTGELFF.

V and J are TRBV5-5 and TRBJ2-1; 16 nucleotides line up with TRBD2. The CDR3 contains 16 residues. V shed 5 bases, J shed 7 bases, and the junction held 6 bases outside the gene matches. Germline lookup yields CDR1 SGHKS and CDR2 YYEKEE (reference sequence). CDR3 DNA: TGTGCCAGCAGGTCGGGACTAGCGGGAGGGAGTAATGAGCAGTTCTTC. Protein: CASRSGLAGGSNEQFF. The variable domain in full, with the rest retrieved from reference TRBV5-5 and TRBJ2-1, is DAGVTQSPTHLIKTRGQQVTLRCSPISGHKSVSWYQQVLGQGPQFIFQYYEKEERGRGNFPDRFSARQFPNYSSELNVNALLLGDSALYLCASRSGLAGGSNEQFFGPGTRLTVL.

This clone has a handful of counts. The V gene is TRBV4-1, the J gene TRBJ2-3; D uncertain. The CDR3 has 13 amino acids. The germline gives CDR1 MGHRA, CDR2 YSYEKL. The V and J ends lost 1 base and 3 bases respectively, with 5 bases between them. CDR3 amino acids: CASSQVSTDTQYF. The DNA of the CDR3 is TGCGCCAGCAGCCAAGTTTCGACAGATACGCAGTATTTT.

The chain couples TRBV9 to TRBJ2-2, with 9 bases matching TRBD1. This CDR3 spans 16 amino acids. V lost 0 bases to trimming and J lost 6 bases; unmatched junction nucleotides: 6. Germline CDR1 reads SGDLS; CDR2 reads YYNGEE. The CDR3 region has the DNA TGTGCCAGCAGCGTAGCACCGGGACAGGGCGCCGGGGAGCTGTTTTTT. Protein product: CASSVAPGQGAGELFF.

The genes are TRBV19 and TRBJ2-2; TRBD1 aligns across 7 bases. CDR3 length equals 15 residues. Trimming at V came to 6 bases and at J to 1 base, leaving 5 bases not matched to a gene. Germline V gene sequence: CDR1 LNHDA, CDR2 SQIVND (reference sequence). CDR3 bases: TGTGCCAGTAGCCGACAGGGTTTGAACACCGGGGAGCTGTTTTTT. Residues: CASSRQGLNTGELFF.

This rearrangement joins TRBV2 to TRBJ1-1; D unresolved. Germline V CDR1 and CDR2: SNHLY, FYNNEI. Trimming cost V 7 bases and J 4 bases, with 13 bases left between them. There are 13 residues in the CDR3. The CDR3 is CASKETLGTEAFF. Here the CDR3 DNA reads TGTGCCAGCAAGGAAACCCTGGGCACTGAAGCTTTCTTT. Complete variable domain (other parts from reference TRBV2 and TRBJ1-1): EPEVTQTPSHQVTQMGQEVILRCVPISNHLYFYWYRQILGQKVEFLVSFYNNEISEKSEIFDDQFSVERPDGSNFTLKIRSTKLEDSAMYFCASKETLGTEAFFGQGTRLTVV.

The CDR3 loop is CASSYTGTGGNEQYF. As DNA, the CDR3 is TGTGCCAGCAGCTATACCGGGACAGGGGGAAACGAGCAGTACTTC. The V gene is TRBV5-6, the J gene TRBJ2-7, with 11 bases fitting TRBD1. The CDR3 is 15 residues long. V was pared by 3 bases and J by 5 bases, with 7 bases of the junction left unmatched. Germline CDR1 and CDR2: SGHDT and YYEEEE.

This clone occurred a few times. The chain uses TRBV5-1 and TRBJ1-1; 10 bases align to TRBD1. J was trimmed by 2 bases and V by 3 bases; bases with no gene match: 4. CDR1 is SGHRS, CDR2 YFSETQ, per germline. The CDR3 spans 15 residues. The CDR3 coding sequence is TGCGCCAGCAGCTCGGGGACAGGGGTAAACACTGAAGCTTTCTTT. It encodes CASSSGTGVNTEAFF.

CDR3 loop: CASDRAGGGRGEQFF. The CDR3 nucleotides are TGTGCCAGCGATCGGGCGGGAGGTGGTCGCGGGGAGCAGTTCTTC. The chain recombines TRBV4-2 with TRBJ2-1; 8 nucleotides align to TRBD2. The CDR3 runs 15 residues. Trimming removed 8 bases from V and 10 bases from J; junction bases left unmatched: 16. Germline V gives CDR1 LGHNA, CDR2 YNFKEQ.

The chain couples TRBV27 to TRBJ2-7; 12 bases match TRBD1. CDR1 and CDR2 from the germline V gene are MNHEY and SMNVEV (reference sequence). V lost 5 bases and J lost 7; bases outside the gene matches: 9. The CDR3 is 15 amino acids. The CDR3 bases are TGTGCCAGCAGTATGCCGGGACAGGGGGCGAGGGAGCAGTACTTC. Its protein product is CASSMPGQGAREQYF.

The gene calls are TRBV2 and TRBJ2-7, with D possibly matching TRBD2 (6 bases). Deletions cut 8 bases from V and 3 bases from J, with 17 bases between. The CDR3 has 14 amino acids. Germline V gene lookup returns CDR1 SNHLY and CDR2 FYNNEI. CDR3 sequence (DNA): TGTGCCAGCTCGGAGGGTTCCACGGGCTACGAGCAGTACTTC. Protein product: CASSEGSTGYEQYF.

The chain recombines TRBV5-1 with TRBJ2-7; 11 positions match TRBD1. Per germline, CDR1 SGHRS and CDR2 YFSETQ. CDR3 length: 14 amino acids. Unmatched junction bases numbered 5, after V lost 4 bases and J lost 5 bases. The CDR3 nucleotides are TGCGCCAGCAGCCAGGGACAGGGGGTGGACGAGCAGTACTTC. This sequence encodes CASSQGQGVDEQYF.

This clone has a single count. The genes are TRBV29-1 and TRBJ2-2, with D possibly being TRBD1 (7 bases). Germline V gene lookup returns CDR1 SQVTM and CDR2 ANQGSEA. The ends were cut back, 7 bases at V and 5 bases at J, with 14 bases in the middle. The CDR3 has 13 amino acids. The CDR3 is CSGATGRTGELFF. The CDR3 DNA reads as TGCAGCGGTGCGACAGGGAGGACCGGGGAGCTGTTTTTT.

The rearrangement joins TRBV5-1 to TRBJ1-1, with D possibly matching TRBD1 (5 bases). V lost 0 bases and J lost 3, with 6 bases in between. In germline, CDR1 is SGHRS, CDR2 YFSETQ. The CDR3 contains 13 residues. Written as DNA, the CDR3 is TGCGCCAGCAGCTTGGGAGGGGACACTGAAGCTTTCTTT. This codes for CASSLGGDTEAFF.

There are a few counts of this clone. The chain recombines TRBV5-4 with TRBJ1-1, with a possible D match to TRBD1 (6 bases). Trimming cost V 5 bases and J 1 base, with 15 bases left between them. The CDR3 length is 15 residues. The germline V gene encodes CDR1 SGHNT and CDR2 YYREEE (reference sequence). The CDR3 DNA sequence: TGTGCCAGCAGTTCTCAGACAGGCCGGAACACTGAAGCTTTCTTT. Translating gives CASSSQTGRNTEAFF.

This rearrangement joins TRBV7-6 to TRBJ1-4; 9 nucleotides match TRBD1. Trimming cost V 5 bases and J 9 bases; bases outside gene matches: 10. Germline assignment: CDR1 SGHVS and CDR2 FNYEAQ. The CDR3 totals 15 residues. The CDR3, as DNA: TGTGCCAGCAGCCCCGGGACAGGGCTTGGGAAAAAACTGTTTTTT. It is translated as CASSPGTGLGKKLFF.

V gene TRBV2 combines with J gene TRBJ2-2; 9 bases are shared with TRBD1. CDR1 is SNHLY, CDR2 FYNNEI, per germline. V was clipped by 4 bases and J by 4 bases; unmatched bases: 7. CDR3 length: 16 residues. The CDR3 sequence is CASSVPGTGPTGELFF. CDR3 nucleotide sequence: TGTGCCAGCAGTGTCCCCGGGACAGGGCCCACCGGGGAGCTGTTTTTT.

This chain links TRBV2 with TRBJ1-4; D might be TRBD1 (5 bases). Germline V CDR1 and CDR2: SNHLY, FYNNEI. The CDR3 runs to 14 residues. V was clipped by 7 bases and J by 7 bases, with 16 bases between them. The CDR3 protein is CASTSGQGGEKLFF. In DNA form, the CDR3 reads TGTGCCAGCACATCGGGCCAGGGAGGTGAAAAACTGTTTTTT.

The chain joins TRBV5-6 to TRBJ2-5; D gene unclear. TRBJ2-7 matches the DNA end more closely, so the J call is doubtful. The CDR3 consists of 14 residues. The germline V gene encodes CDR1 SGHDT and CDR2 YYEEEE. The CDR3 DNA reads as TGTGCCAGCAGCTTAGTTGCCGGTATCGACGAGCAGTACTTC. It is translated as CASSLVAGIDEQYF.

This CDR3 is CASSFSISNTEAFF. The CDR3 coding sequence is TGTGCCAGCAGCTTTTCTATTTCCAACACTGAAGCTTTCTTT. V is TRBV7-3 and J is TRBJ1-1; D gene ambiguous. There are 14 residues in the CDR3. Trimming left V 3 bases short and J 2 bases short, with 10 bases between. CDR1 is SGHTA, CDR2 FQGTGA, per germline. The full variable domain, rest sourced from reference TRBV7-3 and TRBJ1-1, is GAGVSQTPSNKVTEKGKYVELRCDPISGHTALYWYRQSLGQGPEFLIYFQGTGAADDSGLPNDRFFAVRPEGSVSTLKIQRTERGDSAVYLCASSFSISNTEAFFGQGTRLTVV.

The gene calls are TRBV5-1 and TRBJ2-3; the match to TRBD1 covers 8 bases. CDR3 size: 16 residues. Germline V gene lookup returns CDR1 SGHRS and CDR2 YFSETQ. The ends lost 0 bases at V and 6 bases at J; junction bases unmatched: 9. CDR3 nucleotides: TGCGCCAGCAGCTTGGGAGTTCAGGGGGCGGTGGATACGCAGTATTTT. The encoded protein is CASSLGVQGAVDTQYF.